The 2 T cell receptor beta chains given below trace back to one sample, sequenced in a study of identical twins. TCRdb redid the calling of the 5' RACE reads with MiXCR, one entry per CDR3 protein. The sample holds 410,000 or so distinct CDR3 sequences, about 18% seen once. Sample: naive T cells sorted from blood. The receptors were sampled from a man aged 45-60 years in good health.

Many counts were recorded for this clonotype. This rearrangement joins TRBV5-1 to TRBJ2-5, with 7 bases aligning to TRBD2. From germline, CDR1 is SGHRS and CDR2 YFSETQ. V was clipped by 4 bases and J by 4 bases; unmatched bases: 13. The CDR3 is 16 residues long. The CDR3 coding sequence is TGCGCCAGCAGCCCCGAGACTAGCCGACACGCAGAGACCCAGTACTTC. Encoded protein: CASSPETSRHAETQYF.

The chain employs TRBV28 and TRBJ2-1; 12 bases align to TRBD2. The CDR3 has 18 amino acids. Trimming at V came to 5 bases and at J to 4 bases, leaving 12 bases not matched to a gene. Germline values: CDR1 MDHEN, CDR2 SYDVKM. DNA of the CDR3: TGTGCCAGCAGTCAGATAGGACTAGCGGGAACGATTTACAATGAGCAGTTCTTC. It codes for CASSQIGLAGTIYNEQFF.